Sequencing of this T cell receptor beta chain was carried out in a study of T cells in Graves' hyperthyroidism and ophthalmopathy. General study points: Separation of ophthalmopathy from stable hyperthyroidism was achieved by a 13 V-J model. Ophthalmopathy was model-predicted a median about 6.7 months pre-onset.

This CDR3 contains 15 residues. In germline, CDR1 is LNHDA, CDR2 SQIVND (reference sequence). Trimming removed 8 bases from V and 0 bases from J, with 14 bases in between. Exclusion followed for patients with uncontrolled infection, other autoimmune disease, pregnancy or lactation. The PBMCs were sourced from fresh peripheral blood (about 9.6 ml). Authors of the study amplified TCR beta CDR3 regions from RNA transcripts. HTBI primers were employed in a first-round RT-PCR of the TCR CDR3. MiXCR, applied by TCRdb to the multiplex PCR reads, yields one record per CDR3 protein. The sample contains some 600,000 distinct CDR3 sequences, about 15% of which appear only once. A word on this clonotype: Its target is not known.

The TCR originated in a woman in her twenties or thirties with Graves' hyperthyroidism that later progressed to Graves' ophthalmopathy. The chain combines TRBV19 with TRBJ1-3, with no clear D. Sequenced input: blood. CDR3 nucleotide sequence: TGTGCCAGTGGTCAGTGGTGGGGCTCTGGAAACACCATATATTTT. It is translated as CASGQWWGSGNTIYF.